This is a list of T cell receptor beta chains from one sample in a study of CDR3 diversity in severe acne. TCRdb reanalysed the PCR reads using MiXCR and keeps one entry per CDR3 protein. The data show about 93,000 distinct CDR3 sequences, roughly half seen once. The sequencing sample was made of blood. All receptors come from a male donor in good health, serving as a control. Each CDR3 is given with its conserved first and last residue. The order of the fields is V gene, J gene, CDR3 protein.

v_gene: TRBV2
j_gene: TRBJ1-6
CDR3aa: CASSSGQKGPLHF

v_gene: TRBV7-9
j_gene: TRBJ1-2
CDR3aa: CASRPGTSGPTDTQYGYTF

v_gene: TRBV7-7
j_gene: TRBJ2-5
CDR3aa: CASGGSQETQYF

v_gene: TRBV6-5
j_gene: TRBJ1-2
CDR3aa: CASSYSGQGSGYTF

v_gene: TRBV3-1
j_gene: TRBJ2-3
CDR3aa: CASRQLAGTPDTQYF

v_gene: TRBV25-1
j_gene: TRBJ1-1
CDR3aa: CASTLSLLNTEAFF

v_gene: TRBV2
j_gene: TRBJ2-3
CDR3aa: CASSRQGDVSQYF

v_gene: TRBV7-8
j_gene: TRBJ1-1
CDR3aa: CASSQGQYSNTEAFF

v_gene: TRBV4-1
j_gene: TRBJ1-2
CDR3aa: CASSQDSMTQKNGGYTF

v_gene: TRBV20-1
j_gene: TRBJ2-7
CDR3aa: CSAGAGSIYEQYF

v_gene: TRBV7-3
j_gene: TRBJ2-7
CDR3aa: CASAGLAGSPYEQYF

v_gene: TRBV7-2
j_gene: TRBJ2-7
CDR3aa: CASSLDYASGGREQYF

v_gene: TRBV20-1
j_gene: TRBJ2-5
CDR3aa: CSARARGWGETQYF

v_gene: TRBV4-1
j_gene: TRBJ1-1
CDR3aa: CASSLLPQVAGRNTEAFF

v_gene: TRBV6-1
j_gene: TRBJ2-1
CDR3aa: CASSVGNRGFTYNEQFF

v_gene: TRBV30
j_gene: TRBJ2-5
CDR3aa: CAGGGDTAETQYF

v_gene: TRBV29-1
j_gene: TRBJ1-1
CDR3aa: CSGHRGTEAFF

v_gene: TRBV29-1
j_gene: TRBJ2-5
CDR3aa: CSVDRGRVEAQYF

v_gene: TRBV4-1
j_gene: TRBJ1-2
CDR3aa: CASSPHRGDYGYTF

v_gene: TRBV7-8
j_gene: TRBJ2-7
CDR3aa: CASSLARRSNEQYF

v_gene: TRBV5-6
j_gene: TRBJ2-7
CDR3aa: CASSPPEDSYEQYF

v_gene: TRBV3-1
j_gene: TRBJ2-7
CDR3aa: CASSHGTGEETYEQYF